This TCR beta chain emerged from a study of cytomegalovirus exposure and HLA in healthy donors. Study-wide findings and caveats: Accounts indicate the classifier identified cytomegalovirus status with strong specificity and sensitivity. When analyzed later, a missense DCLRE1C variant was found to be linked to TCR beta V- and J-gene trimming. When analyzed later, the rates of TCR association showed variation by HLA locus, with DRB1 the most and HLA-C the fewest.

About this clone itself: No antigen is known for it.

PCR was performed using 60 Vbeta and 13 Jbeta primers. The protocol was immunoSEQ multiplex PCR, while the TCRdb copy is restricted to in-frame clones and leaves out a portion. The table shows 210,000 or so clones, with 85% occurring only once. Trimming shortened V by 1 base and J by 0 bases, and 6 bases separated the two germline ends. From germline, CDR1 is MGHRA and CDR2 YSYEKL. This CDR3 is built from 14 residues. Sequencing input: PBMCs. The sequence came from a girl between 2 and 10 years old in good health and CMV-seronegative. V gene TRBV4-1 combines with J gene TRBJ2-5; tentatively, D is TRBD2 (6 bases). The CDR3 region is CASSQGGNQETQYF. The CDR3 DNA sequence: TGCGCCAGCAGCCAAGGCGGGAACCAAGAGACCCAGTACTTC.